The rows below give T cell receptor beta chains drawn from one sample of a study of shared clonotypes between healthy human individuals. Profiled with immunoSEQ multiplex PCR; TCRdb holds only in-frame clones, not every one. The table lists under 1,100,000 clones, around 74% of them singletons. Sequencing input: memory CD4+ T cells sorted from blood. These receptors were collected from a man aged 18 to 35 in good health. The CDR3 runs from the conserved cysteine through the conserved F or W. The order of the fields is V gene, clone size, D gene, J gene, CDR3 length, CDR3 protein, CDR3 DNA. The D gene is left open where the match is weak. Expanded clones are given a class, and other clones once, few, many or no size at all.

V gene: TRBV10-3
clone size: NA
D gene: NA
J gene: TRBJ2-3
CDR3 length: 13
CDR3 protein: CAISGQGTDTQYF
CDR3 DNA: TGTGCCATCAGTGGCCAGGGGACAGATACGCAGTATTTT

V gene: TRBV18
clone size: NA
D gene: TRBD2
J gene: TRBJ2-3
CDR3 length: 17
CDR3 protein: CASSPIPGTSGPDTQYF
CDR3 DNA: TGTGCCAGCTCACCAATCCCCGGGACTAGCGGCCCAGATACGCAGTATTTT

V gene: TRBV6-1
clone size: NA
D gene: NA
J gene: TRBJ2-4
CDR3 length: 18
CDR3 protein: CASSEAVGNTLTKNIQYF
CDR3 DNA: TGTGCCAGCAGTGAAGCGGTGGGAAACACCCTAACCAAAAACATTCAGTACTTC

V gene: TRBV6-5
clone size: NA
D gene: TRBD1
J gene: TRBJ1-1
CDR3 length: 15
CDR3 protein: CASSLPPWTGGYAFF
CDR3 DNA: TGTGCCAGCAGTTTACCCCCCTGGACAGGGGGCTACGCTTTCTTT

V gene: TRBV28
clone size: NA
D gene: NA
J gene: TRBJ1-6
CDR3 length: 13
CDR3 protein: CASSLKYNSPLHF
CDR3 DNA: TGTGCCAGCAGTTTAAAATATAATTCACCCCTCCACTTT

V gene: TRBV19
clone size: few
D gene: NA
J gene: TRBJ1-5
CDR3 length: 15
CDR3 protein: CASSTADYSNQPQHF
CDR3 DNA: TGTGCCAGTAGTACGGCGGATTATAGCAATCAGCCCCAGCATTTT

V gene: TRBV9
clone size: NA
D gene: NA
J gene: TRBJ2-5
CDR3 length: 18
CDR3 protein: CASSSSWTETWMGETQYF
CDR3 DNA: TGTGCCAGCAGCTCAAGTTGGACAGAGACTTGGATGGGAGAGACCCAGTACTTC

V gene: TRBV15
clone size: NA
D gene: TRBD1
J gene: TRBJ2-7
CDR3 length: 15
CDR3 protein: CATSFSTGAPYEQYF
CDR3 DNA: TGTGCCACCAGCTTCTCGACAGGGGCGCCCTACGAGCAGTACTTC

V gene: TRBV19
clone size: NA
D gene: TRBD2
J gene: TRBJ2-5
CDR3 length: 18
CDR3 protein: CASSIGATSGGAAETQYF
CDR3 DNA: TGTGCCAGTAGTATCGGAGCAACCAGCGGGGGGGCCGCGGAGACCCAGTACTTC

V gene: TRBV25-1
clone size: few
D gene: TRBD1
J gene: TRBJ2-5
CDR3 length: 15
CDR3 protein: CASSEWAGGMETQYF
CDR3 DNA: TGTGCCAGCAGTGAATGGGCAGGGGGCATGGAGACCCAGTACTTC

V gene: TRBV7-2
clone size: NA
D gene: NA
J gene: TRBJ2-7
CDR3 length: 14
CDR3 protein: CASSPQAGPYEQYF
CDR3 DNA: TGTGCCAGCAGCCCCCAGGCGGGACCCTACGAGCAGTACTTC

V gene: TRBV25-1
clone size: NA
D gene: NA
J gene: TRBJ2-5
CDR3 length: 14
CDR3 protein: CASSGRLGEETQYF
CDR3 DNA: TGTGCCAGCAGTGGTCGACTAGGAGAAGAGACCCAGTACTTC

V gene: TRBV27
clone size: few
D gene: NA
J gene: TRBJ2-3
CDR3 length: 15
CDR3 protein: CASSYTFSSTDTQYF
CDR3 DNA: TGTGCCAGCAGTTACACATTTTCTAGCACAGATACGCAGTATTTT

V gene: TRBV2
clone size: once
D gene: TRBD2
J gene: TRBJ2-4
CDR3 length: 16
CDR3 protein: CASRVPGTTAGNIQYF
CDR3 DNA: TGTGCCAGCAGAGTTCCCGGGACTACCGCCGGAAACATTCAGTACTTC

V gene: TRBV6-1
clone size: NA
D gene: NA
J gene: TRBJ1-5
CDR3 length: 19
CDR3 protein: CASSEGIRGKQSLNQPQHF
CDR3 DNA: TGTGCCAGCAGTGAAGGAATCAGGGGTAAGCAATCCCTCAATCAGCCCCAGCATTTT

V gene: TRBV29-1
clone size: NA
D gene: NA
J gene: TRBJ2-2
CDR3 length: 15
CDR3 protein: CSVETTGIGTGELFF
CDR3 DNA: TGCAGCGTTGAAACTACTGGGATCGGCACCGGGGAGCTGTTTTTT

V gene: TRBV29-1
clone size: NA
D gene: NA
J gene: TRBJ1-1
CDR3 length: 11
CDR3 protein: CSVEDPGDAFF
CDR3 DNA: TGCAGCGTTGAGGACCCAGGGGATGCTTTCTTT

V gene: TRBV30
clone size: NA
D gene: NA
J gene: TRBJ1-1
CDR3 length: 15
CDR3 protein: CAWKPSDRMNTEAFF
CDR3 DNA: TGTGCCTGGAAACCTAGCGACAGGATGAACACTGAAGCTTTCTTT

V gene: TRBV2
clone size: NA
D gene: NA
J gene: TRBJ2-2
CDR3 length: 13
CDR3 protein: CASSVANTGELFF
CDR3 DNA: TGTGCCAGCAGTGTGGCGAACACCGGGGAGCTGTTTTTT

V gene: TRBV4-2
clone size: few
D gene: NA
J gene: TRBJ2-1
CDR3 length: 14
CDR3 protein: CASSQDLANNEQFF
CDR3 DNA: TGTGCCAGCAGCCAAGATCTAGCCAACAATGAGCAGTTCTTC

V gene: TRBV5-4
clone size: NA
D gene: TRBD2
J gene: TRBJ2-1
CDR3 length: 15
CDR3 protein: CASSQLAGASNEQFF
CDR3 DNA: TGTGCCAGCAGCCAGCTAGCGGGGGCTAGCAATGAGCAGTTCTTC

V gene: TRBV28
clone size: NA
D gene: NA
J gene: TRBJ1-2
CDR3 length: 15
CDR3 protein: CASSLWEETNYGYTF
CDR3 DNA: TGTGCCAGCAGTTTATGGGAGGAAACTAACTATGGCTACACCTTC

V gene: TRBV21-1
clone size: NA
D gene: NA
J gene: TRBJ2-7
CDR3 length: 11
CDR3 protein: CATFLRGKQYF
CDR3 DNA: TGTGCCACCTTCCTCAGGGGAAAGCAGTACTTC

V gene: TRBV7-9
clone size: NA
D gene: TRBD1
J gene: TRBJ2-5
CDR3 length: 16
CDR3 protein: CASRLTGELDRETQYF
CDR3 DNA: TGTGCCAGCAGACTTACAGGGGAATTGGACAGGGAGACCCAGTACTTC

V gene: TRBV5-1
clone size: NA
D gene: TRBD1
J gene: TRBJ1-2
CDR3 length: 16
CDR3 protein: CASSLDMVGGENGYTF
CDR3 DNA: TGCGCCAGCAGCTTGGATATGGTAGGGGGCGAGAATGGCTACACCTTC

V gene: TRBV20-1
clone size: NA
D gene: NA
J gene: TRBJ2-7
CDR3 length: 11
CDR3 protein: CSAGEYYEQYF
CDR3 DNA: TGCAGTGCTGGGGAGTACTACGAGCAGTACTTC

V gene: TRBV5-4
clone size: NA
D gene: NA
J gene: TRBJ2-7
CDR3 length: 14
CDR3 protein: CASSPDKISYEQYF
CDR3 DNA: TGTGCCAGCAGCCCTGACAAGATTTCCTACGAGCAGTACTTC

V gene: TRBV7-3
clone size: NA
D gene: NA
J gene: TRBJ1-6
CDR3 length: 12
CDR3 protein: CASSQIMAPLHF
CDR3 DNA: TGTGCCAGCAGCCAGATCATGGCACCCCTCCACTTT

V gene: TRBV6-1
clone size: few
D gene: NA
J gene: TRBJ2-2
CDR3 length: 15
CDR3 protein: CASRVPGRSTGELFF
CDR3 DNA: TGTGCCAGCAGAGTGCCAGGAAGGAGCACCGGGGAGCTGTTTTTT

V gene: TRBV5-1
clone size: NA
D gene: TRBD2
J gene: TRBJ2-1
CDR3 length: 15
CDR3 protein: CASSRSGGAYNEQFF
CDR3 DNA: TGCGCCAGCAGCCGCAGCGGGGGAGCCTACAATGAGCAGTTCTTC

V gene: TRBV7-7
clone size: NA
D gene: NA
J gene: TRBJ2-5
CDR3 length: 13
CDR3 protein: CASSPHMKETQYF
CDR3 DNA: TGTGCTAGCAGCCCTCATATGAAGGAGACCCAGTACTTC

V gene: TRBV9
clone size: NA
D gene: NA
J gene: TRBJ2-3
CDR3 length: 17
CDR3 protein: CASSVVGASVGTDTQYF
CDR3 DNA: TGTGCCAGCAGCGTAGTTGGGGCTTCTGTAGGCACAGATACGCAGTATTTT

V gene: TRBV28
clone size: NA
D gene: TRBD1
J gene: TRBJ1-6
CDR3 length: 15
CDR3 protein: CASSTPGQGSSPLHF
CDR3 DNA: TGTGCCAGCAGTACCCCGGGACAGGGGTCATCACCCCTCCACTTT

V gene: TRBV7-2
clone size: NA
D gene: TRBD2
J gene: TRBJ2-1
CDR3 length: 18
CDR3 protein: CASSSPGLAGGRKNEQFF
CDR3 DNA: TGTGCCAGCAGCTCCCCGGGACTAGCGGGAGGGAGAAAAAATGAGCAGTTCTTC

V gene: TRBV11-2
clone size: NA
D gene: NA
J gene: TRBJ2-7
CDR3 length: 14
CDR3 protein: CASKNSTLGYEQYF
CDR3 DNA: TGTGCCAGCAAGAATAGCACCCTAGGGTACGAGCAGTACTTC

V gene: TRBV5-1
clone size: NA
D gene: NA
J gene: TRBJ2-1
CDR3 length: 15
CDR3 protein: CASSSGQSSYNEQFF
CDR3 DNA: TGCGCCAGCAGTTCCGGGCAAAGCTCCTACAATGAGCAGTTCTTC

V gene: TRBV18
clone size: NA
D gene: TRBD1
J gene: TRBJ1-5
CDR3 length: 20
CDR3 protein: CASSPLPRTGGENSNQPQHF
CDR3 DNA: TGTGCCAGCTCACCATTACCAAGGACAGGGGGCGAGAATAGCAATCAGCCCCAGCATTTT

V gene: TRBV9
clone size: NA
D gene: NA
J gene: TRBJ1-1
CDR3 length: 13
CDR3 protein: CASSVGRNTEAFF
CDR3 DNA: TGTGCCAGCAGCGTAGGAAGAAACACTGAAGCTTTCTTT

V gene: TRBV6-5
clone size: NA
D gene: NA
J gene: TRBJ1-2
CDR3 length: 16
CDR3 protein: CASSSTMANRDYGYTF
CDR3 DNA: TGTGCCAGCAGTTCTACAATGGCCAACCGGGACTATGGCTACACCTTC

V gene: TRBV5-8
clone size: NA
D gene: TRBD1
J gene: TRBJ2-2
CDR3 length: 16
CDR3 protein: CASSSPGQGDTGELFF
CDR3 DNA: TGTGCCAGCAGCTCTCCGGGACAGGGTGACACCGGGGAGCTGTTTTTT

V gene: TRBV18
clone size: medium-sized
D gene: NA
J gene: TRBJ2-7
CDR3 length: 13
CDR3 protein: CASSPGTGNEQYF
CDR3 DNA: TGTGCCAGCTCACCCGGGACCGGAAACGAGCAGTACTTC

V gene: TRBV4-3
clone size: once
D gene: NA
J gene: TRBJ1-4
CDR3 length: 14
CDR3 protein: CASSQEASNEKLFF
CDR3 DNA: TGCGCCAGCAGCCAAGAGGCCTCGAATGAAAAACTGTTTTTT

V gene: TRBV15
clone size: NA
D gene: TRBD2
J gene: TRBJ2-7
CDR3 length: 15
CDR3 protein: CATSRVGGMKNEQYF
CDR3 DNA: TGTGCCACCAGCAGAGTGGGGGGGATGAAGAACGAGCAGTACTTC

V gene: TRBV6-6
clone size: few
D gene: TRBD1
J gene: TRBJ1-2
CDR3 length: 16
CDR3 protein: CASNPRGRDRGPGYTF
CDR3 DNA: TGTGCCAGCAATCCTCGGGGGAGGGACAGGGGGCCTGGCTACACCTTC

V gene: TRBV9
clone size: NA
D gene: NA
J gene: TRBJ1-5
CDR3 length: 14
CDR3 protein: CASSADGGNQPQHF
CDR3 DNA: TGTGCCAGCAGCGCCGATGGGGGTAATCAGCCCCAGCATTTT

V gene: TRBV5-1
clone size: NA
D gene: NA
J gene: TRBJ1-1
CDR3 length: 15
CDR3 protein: CASSLAADRSTEAFF
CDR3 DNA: TGCGCCAGCAGCTTGGCGGCGGATAGGAGCACTGAAGCTTTCTTT

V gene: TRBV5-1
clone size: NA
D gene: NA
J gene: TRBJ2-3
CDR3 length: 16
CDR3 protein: CASSLGDFGSADTQYF
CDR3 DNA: TGCGCCAGCAGCTTGGGGGACTTCGGGTCGGCAGATACGCAGTATTTT

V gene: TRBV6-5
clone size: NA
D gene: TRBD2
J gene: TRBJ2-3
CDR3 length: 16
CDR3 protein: CASSYHSGSGTDTQYF
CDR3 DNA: TGTGCCAGCAGTTACCATAGCGGGAGTGGTACAGATACGCAGTATTTT

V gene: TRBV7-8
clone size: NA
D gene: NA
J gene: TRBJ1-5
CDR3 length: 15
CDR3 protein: CASSLDRGTGQPQHF
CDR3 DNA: TGTGCCAGCAGCTTAGACAGAGGGACCGGACAGCCCCAGCATTTT

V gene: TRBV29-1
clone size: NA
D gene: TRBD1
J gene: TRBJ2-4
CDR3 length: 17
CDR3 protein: CSAASGTGTLAKNIQYF
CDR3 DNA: TGCAGCGCTGCGTCCGGGACAGGGACCTTAGCCAAAAACATTCAGTACTTC

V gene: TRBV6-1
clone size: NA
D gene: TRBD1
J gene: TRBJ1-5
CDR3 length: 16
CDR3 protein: CASSEHGQGYNQPQHF
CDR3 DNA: TGTGCCAGCAGTGAACATGGACAGGGCTACAATCAGCCCCAGCATTTT

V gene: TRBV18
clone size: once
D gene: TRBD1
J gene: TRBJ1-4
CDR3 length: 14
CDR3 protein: CASSPRGLGEKLFF
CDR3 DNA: TGTGCCAGCTCACCTAGGGGGCTTGGTGAAAAACTGTTTTTT